This T cell receptor (beta chain) was identified in a study of cytomegalovirus exposure and HLA in healthy donors. The CDR3 is 15 amino acids. Trimming pared 6 bases from V and 3 bases from J, leaving 17 bases between. CDR1 and CDR2 from the germline V gene are LGHNA and YNFKEQ. The repertoire was sequenced with immunoSEQ multiplex PCR; TCRdb's copy has only in-frame clones and lacks some. The sample lists hundreds of thousands of clones; roughly 83% were seen once. The sample comprised PBMCs. The V and J genes are TRBV4-2 and TRBJ1-2; perhaps TRBD1 as D (6 bases). The sequence was collected from a woman under 30 in good health and CMV-seronegative. CDR3 loop: CASSPTGSGDYGYTF. CDR3 sequence (DNA): TGTGCCAGCAGTCCAACAGGGTCGGGGGACTATGGCTACACCTTC.